This is a list of T cell receptor beta chains from one sample in a study of shared clonotypes between healthy human individuals. The data were produced by immunoSEQ multiplex PCR, yet TCRdb's version contains in-frame clones alone and is incomplete. The sample records approximately 2,200,000 clones, around 93% being singletons. Sequenced: naive CD8+ T cells from PBMCs. The receptors derive from a man aged 18 to 29 in good health. Some clones in this sample may be carry-over from other donors' samples. The CDR3 runs from the conserved cysteine through the conserved F or W. The order of the fields is D gene, V gene, clone size, J gene, CDR3 DNA, CDR3 protein. The D gene is left open where the match is weak. Only part of the rows carry a size: once, few, many, or a class if the clone is expanded.

-	TRBV7-9	-	TRBJ2-7	TGTGCCAGCAGCTTCTTTGGGGGCGAGCAGTACTTC	CASSFFGGEQYF
TRBD1	TRBV11-1	once	TRBJ1-1	TGTGCCAGCAGCTTAGCGCTTCAGGGGGCTGAAGCTTTCTTT	CASSLALQGAEAFF
TRBD2	TRBV6-5	-	TRBJ2-1	TGTGCCAGCAGAACCCTAGCGGCAGAGCAGTTCTTC	CASRTLAAEQFF
-	TRBV28	-	TRBJ1-2	TGTGCCAGCCGAAGAGGGCCGGGACTAGGGACCTTCGACTATGGCTACACCTTC	CASRRGPGLGTFDYGYTF
TRBD2	TRBV6-1	-	TRBJ2-7	TGTGCCAGCAGTGAAGTCGGGACTAGTTACTCCTACGAGCAGTACTTC	CASSEVGTSYSYEQYF
-	TRBV27	-	TRBJ1-5	TGTGCCAGCAGTTTACGGGGGTTCCAGCCCCAGCATTTT	CASSLRGFQPQHF
TRBD1	TRBV9	-	TRBJ2-7	TGTGCCAGCAGCGTAGGGACAGGGAGAGAGCAGTACTTC	CASSVGTGREQYF
TRBD1	TRBV27	-	TRBJ2-1	TGTGCCAGCAGTTTATGGCAGGGGGCGGACAATGAGCAGTTCTTC	CASSLWQGADNEQFF
TRBD2	TRBV15	-	TRBJ2-4	TGTGCCACCAGCAGAGACTGGACGGAGCGGGGCAAAAACATTCAGTACTTC	CATSRDWTERGKNIQYF
-	TRBV28	-	TRBJ1-1	TGTGCCAGCAGTGGTCCACAGCTTCAAAACACTGAAGCTTTCTTT	CASSGPQLQNTEAFF
-	TRBV7-9	-	TRBJ2-5	TGTGCCAGCAGCCAGACGTCGTGGGGGTTGGACACAAAAACCCAGTACTTC	CASSQTSWGLDTKTQYF
-	TRBV7-9	-	TRBJ1-5	TGTGCCAGCAGCCAGGACAGCCATCAGCCCCAGCATTTT	CASSQDSHQPQHF
TRBD2	TRBV4-3	-	TRBJ2-2	TGCGCCAGCACCTTCCTAGCGGTGGGCCGTGGGGGGGAGCTGTTTTTT	CASTFLAVGRGGELFF
-	TRBV28	-	TRBJ2-7	TGTGCCATTTTAGCCGAATCCTACGAGCAGTACTTC	CAILAESYEQYF
-	TRBV18	-	TRBJ2-5	TGTGCCAGCTCGCTGCAGGGGAGCCTTGGAGAGACCCAGTACTTC	CASSLQGSLGETQYF
-	TRBV7-9	-	TRBJ2-1	TGTGCCAGCAGCTTAATGGCGGCGGAATACAATGAGCAGTTCTTC	CASSLMAAEYNEQFF
TRBD2	TRBV7-6	-	TRBJ2-1	TGTGCCAGCAGCGACCGATTAGGGCGGGAGGGCCCTCCTGGGACGAATGAGCAGTTCTTC	CASSDRLGREGPPGTNEQFF
TRBD1	TRBV10-3	-	TRBJ1-1	TGTGCCATCAAAGGACAGGGAAGAGATACTGAAGCTTTCTTT	CAIKGQGRDTEAFF
TRBD2	TRBV15	-	TRBJ2-1	TGTGCCACCAGCTTCAGCTCAGCGGGGTTTGTTTACAATGAGCAGTTCTTC	CATSFSSAGFVYNEQFF
TRBD1	TRBV5-6	-	TRBJ1-2	TGTGCCAGCATGGGGGACAGGGGTCATGGCTACACCTTC	CASMGDRGHGYTF
-	TRBV4-2	few	TRBJ1-1	TGTGCCAGCAGCCAACAATCTCTGGAGGGGAACGAAGCTTTCTTT	CASSQQSLEGNEAFF
-	TRBV27	-	TRBJ1-3	TGTGCCAGCAGTTCCGTCGGGGATTCTGGGAACACCATATATTTT	CASSSVGDSGNTIYF
TRBD1	TRBV4-1	-	TRBJ1-1	TGCGCCAGCAGCCAAGCAACAGGGGCGGCGAACACTGAAGCTTTCTTT	CASSQATGAANTEAFF
-	TRBV28	-	TRBJ1-2	TGTGCCAGCAGTCCGACCCAAGGACAGCCAACCTATGGCTACACCTTC	CASSPTQGQPTYGYTF
-	TRBV6-1	-	TRBJ1-1	TGTGCCAGCAGTGAAGCGGCCCGCCGTAGCACTGAAGCTTTCTTT	CASSEAARRSTEAFF
TRBD2	TRBV28	-	TRBJ2-7	TGTGCCAGCAGTCCATCTAGCGGAAGCTCCTACGAGCAGTACTTC	CASSPSSGSSYEQYF
-	TRBV5-4	-	TRBJ2-2	TGTGCCAGCATCGGCAGGGGCACCGGGGAGCTGTTTTTT	CASIGRGTGELFF
TRBD2	TRBV6-6	once	TRBJ2-7	TGTGCCAGCTCCTTTCCACAATGGACTAGCATATCCGAGCAGTACTTC	CASSFPQWTSISEQYF
-	TRBV6-1	once	TRBJ1-2	TGTGCCAGCTTTCCTCGGGGTAACTATGGCTACACCTTC	CASFPRGNYGYTF
TRBD2	TRBV11-2	-	TRBJ2-7	TGTGCCAGCAGCCACCGGGGGGTGGGGAACTACGAGCAGTACTTC	CASSHRGVGNYEQYF
-	TRBV5-6	-	TRBJ2-3	TGTGCCAGCAGCTTGGGGACTACAAACACAGATACGCAGTATTTT	CASSLGTTNTDTQYF
-	TRBV27	-	TRBJ2-7	TGTGCCAGCAGAAAGGGCAGCACCTCCTACGAGCAGTACTTC	CASRKGSTSYEQYF
TRBD2	TRBV7-8	-	TRBJ2-1	TGTGCCAGCAGCCGTAGAACTAGCGGAACCTACAATGAGCAGTTCTTC	CASSRRTSGTYNEQFF
-	TRBV11-2	-	TRBJ2-3	TGTGCCAGCAGCTTGACTACTCCCACAGATACGCAGTATTTT	CASSLTTPTDTQYF
TRBD1	TRBV5-6	-	TRBJ1-6	TGTGCCAGCAGCTTGGTTCGGACAGGCCATAATTCACCCCTCCACTTT	CASSLVRTGHNSPLHF
TRBD1	TRBV15	-	TRBJ1-4	TGTGCCACCAGCAGAGATAGGGACAGGGTCGGGGAAAAACTGTTTTTT	CATSRDRDRVGEKLFF
TRBD1	TRBV27	-	TRBJ1-5	TGTGCCAGCAGCTTAGACAGGGCCTCCGAGCCCCAGCATTTT	CASSLDRASEPQHF
-	TRBV28	-	TRBJ2-7	TGTGCCAGCGAGGAGAGACAACCCTCCTACGAGCAGTACTTC	CASEERQPSYEQYF